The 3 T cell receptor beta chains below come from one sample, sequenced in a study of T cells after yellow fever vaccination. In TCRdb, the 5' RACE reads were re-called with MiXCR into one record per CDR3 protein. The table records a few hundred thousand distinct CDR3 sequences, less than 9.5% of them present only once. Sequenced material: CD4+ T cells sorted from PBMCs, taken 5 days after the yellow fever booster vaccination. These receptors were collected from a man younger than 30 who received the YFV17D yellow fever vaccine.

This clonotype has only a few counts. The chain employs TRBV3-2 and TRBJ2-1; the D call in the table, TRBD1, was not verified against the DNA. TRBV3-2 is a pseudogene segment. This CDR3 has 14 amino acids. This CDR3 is CATFSRGRGNEQFF. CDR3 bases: TGTGCCACCTTCAGCCGGGGGCGGGGGAATGAGCAGTTCTTC.

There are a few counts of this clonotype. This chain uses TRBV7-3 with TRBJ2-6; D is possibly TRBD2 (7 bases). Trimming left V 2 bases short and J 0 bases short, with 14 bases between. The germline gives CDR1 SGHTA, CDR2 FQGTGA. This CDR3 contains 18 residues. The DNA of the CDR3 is TGTGCCAGCAGCTTATTGGGGGGGCACCCCTCTGGGGCCAACGTCCTGACTTTC. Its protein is CASSLLGGHPSGANVLTF.

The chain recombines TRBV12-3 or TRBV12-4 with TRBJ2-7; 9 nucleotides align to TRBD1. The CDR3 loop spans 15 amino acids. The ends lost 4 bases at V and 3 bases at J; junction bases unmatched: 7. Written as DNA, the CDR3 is TGTGCCAGCAGTTCGCCAGACAGGGGGATCTACGAGCAGTACTTC. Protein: CASSSPDRGIYEQYF.